The 9 T cell receptor beta chains below were found in one sample sequenced in a study of CD8 T cells in Susac syndrome. Random hexamers were used to reverse transcribe roughly 0.45 to 1 ug of RNA. MiXCR, run by TCRdb on the immunoSEQ multiplex PCR reads, gives a single entry per CDR3 protein. In the table there are around 200,000 distinct CDR3 sequences, nearly 97% of which are singletons. Source material: CD4+ T cells from PBMCs. The receptors originated from a human donor with multiple sclerosis.

The chain uses TRBV3-1 and TRBJ1-1; no reliable D call. V lost 3 bases and J lost 6, with 5 bases in between. The germline V gene has CDR1 LGHDT and CDR2 YNNKEL (reference sequence). There are 11 residues in the CDR3. CDR3 nucleotides: TGTGCCAGCAGCCATAACTCTGAAGCTTTCTTT. It codes for CASSHNSEAFF.

The chain is built from TRBV5-1 and TRBJ2-1, with a tentative D call TRBD1 (6 bases). Germline V gives CDR1 SGHRS, CDR2 YFSETQ. CDR3 length equals 14 residues. Trimming shortened V by 4 bases and J by 10 bases, and 18 bases separated the two germline ends. The CDR3 region has the DNA TGCGCCAGCAGCGGGGGAACGGAAGGGACAGAGCAGTTCTTC. Its translation: CASSGGTEGTEQFF. Filled out from reference TRBV5-1 and TRBJ2-1, the complete variable domain reads KAGVTQTPRYLIKTRGQQVTLSCSPISGHRSVSWYQQTPGQGLQFLFEYFSETQRNKGNFPGRFSGRQFSNSRSEMNVSTLELGDSALYLCASSGGTEGTEQFFGPGTRLTVL.

The CDR3 loop is CSAQGVNTEAFF. CDR3 sequence (DNA): TGCAGCGCTCAAGGAGTGAACACTGAAGCTTTCTTT. This chain uses TRBV29-1 with TRBJ1-1, with unresolved D. Germline V lookup: CDR1 SQVTM, CDR2 ANQGSEA. The CDR3 is 12 amino acids. With 7 bases removed from V and 0 bases from J, the gap between germline ends came to 9 bases.

This chain links TRBV4-3 with TRBJ1-2, with no clear D. Germline V gives CDR1 LGHNA, CDR2 YSLEER. The CDR3 totals 15 residues. Between the trimmed V and J ends, which lost 4 bases and 5 bases, there was a span of 17 bases. CDR3 bases: TGCGCCAGCAGCCCCGGAAGGAGCAGGTGGTATGGCTACACCTTC. It specifies CASSPGRSRWYGYTF.

V gene TRBV15 combines with J gene TRBJ2-7; D is uncertain. Trimming left V 0 bases short and J 6 bases short, with 15 bases between. CDR3 size: 15 residues. CDR1 is LNHNV and CDR2 is YYDKDF in the germline V gene (reference sequence). CDR3 region: CATSREGGRLSEQYF. CDR3 bases: TGTGCCACCAGCAGAGAAGGTGGCAGACTCTCCGAGCAGTACTTC.

The rearrangement links TRBV29-1 to TRBJ2-5; 7 nucleotides align to TRBD2. The germline CDR1 and CDR2 sequences are SQVTM and ANQGSEA. The CDR3 contains 13 residues. V dropped 6 bases and J dropped 4; count of bases not matched to a gene: 8. CDR3: CSVPISGVETQYF. The DNA of the CDR3 is TGCAGCGTACCCATCAGCGGGGTAGAGACCCAGTACTTC.

The rearrangement links TRBV24-1 to TRBJ2-1; D might be TRBD1 (6 bases). CDR3 length: 14 amino acids. Germline values: CDR1 KGHDR, CDR2 SFDVKD. V dropped 7 bases and J dropped 6 bases, with 15 bases sitting between them. CDR3 amino acids: CATSATGWVNEQFF. CDR3 coding DNA: TGTGCCACCAGCGCAACAGGGTGGGTCAATGAGCAGTTCTTC.

The V and J genes are TRBV7-2 and TRBJ2-6; 7 positions agree with TRBD1. The CDR3 sequence is 14 residues long. Germline V gives CDR1 SGHTA, CDR2 FQGNSA. The V and J ends lost 5 bases and 8 bases, in that order; junction bases with no gene match: 6. This CDR3 reads CASSTQTGTNVLTF. CDR3 sequence (DNA): TGTGCCAGCAGCACCCAGACAGGGACCAACGTCCTGACTTTC.

This clonotype was seen a single time. This chain uses TRBV20-1 with TRBJ1-2; D is unresolved. Germline loops: CDR1 DFQATT, CDR2 SNEGSKA (reference sequence). V was pared by 6 bases and J by 6 bases, with 17 bases between. The CDR3 is 13 amino acids. The chain's CDR3 is CSATMNSVDGYTF. Written as DNA, the CDR3 is TGCAGTGCCACGATGAACTCTGTAGATGGCTACACCTTC.